The 31 T cell receptor beta chains given below trace back to one sample, sequenced in a study of T cells in Graves' hyperthyroidism and ophthalmopathy. It was RNA transcripts that yielded the amplified TCR beta CDR3 regions. RT-PCR in the first round (using the HTBI primer set) targeted the TCR CDR3. TCRdb reprocessed the multiplex PCR reads via MiXCR and lists one record per CDR3 protein. The sample shows 530,000 or so distinct CDR3 sequences, approximately 17% of them seen only once. Material for sequencing was blood. Source of these receptors: a young woman with Graves' ophthalmopathy.

CDR3 residues: CASSLRGWNITDTQYF. In nucleotides, the CDR3 is TGTGCCAGCAGCTTGAGAGGGTGGAACATCACAGATACGCAGTATTTT. The gene calls are TRBV7-9 and TRBJ2-3; D is possibly TRBD2 (5 bases). The CDR3 has 16 amino acids. The germline gives CDR1 SEHNR, CDR2 FQNEAQ (reference sequence). V was clipped by 3 bases and J by 2 bases, with 15 bases between them.

Many counts were recorded for this clonotype. The chain carries TRBV20-1 and TRBJ2-5, with TRBD1 matching over 9 bases. Germline lookup yields CDR1 DFQATT and CDR2 SNEGSKA (reference sequence). The CDR3 spans 14 residues. V trimming: 6 bases; J trimming: 5 bases; junction bases outside the gene matches: 10. CDR3: CSALPGTGMETQYF. Written as DNA, the CDR3 is TGCAGTGCCCTTCCCGGGACAGGGATGGAGACCCAGTACTTC.

The chain links TRBV2 to TRBJ2-2, with unresolved D. The CDR3 is made up of 15 amino acids. V lost 6 bases to trimming and J lost 4 bases, with 15 bases between them. Germline V lookup: CDR1 SNHLY, CDR2 FYNNEI. CDR3 DNA: TGTGCCAGCAGAGAGAGACAATCGACCACCGGGGAGCTGTTTTTT. It translates to CASRERQSTTGELFF.

This clonotype was found a few times. This chain joins TRBV7-9 and TRBJ2-7, with TRBD2 as a possible D gene (7 bases). The germline CDR1 and CDR2 sequences are SEHNR and FQNEAQ (reference sequence). The CDR3 has 16 residues. Trimming removed 6 bases from V and 3 bases from J, with 21 bases in between. The CDR3 protein is CASSSRGGAYIYEQYF. CDR3 DNA: TGTGCCAGCAGTTCGAGGGGGGGGGCTTACATCTACGAGCAGTACTTC.

This clonotype appeared many times. The J gene is TRBJ1-1, the V gene TRBV18; 7 nucleotides agree with TRBD1. CDR1 and CDR2 from the germline V gene are KGHSH and LQKENI. V lost 8 bases, J lost 0 bases, and 6 bases stayed unmatched. The CDR3 extends over 14 amino acids. In nucleotides, the CDR3 is TGTGCCAGCCTAGAGGGACAGTTGAACACTGAAGCTTTCTTT. Translation gives CASLEGQLNTEAFF. Full variable domain (missing parts from reference TRBV18 and TRBJ1-1): NAGVMQNPRHLVRRRGQEARLRCSPMKGHSHVYWYRQLPEEGLKFMVYLQKENIIDESGMPKERFSAEFPKEGPSILRIQQVVRGDSAAYFCASLEGQLNTEAFFGQGTRLTVV.

V and J are TRBV7-8 and TRBJ2-1; no definite D call. The CDR3 has 13 amino acids. Trimming removed 4 bases at V and 5 bases at J, with 9 bases between. Germline CDR1 reads SGHVS; CDR2 reads FQNEAQ. Here the CDR3 DNA reads TGTGCCAGCAGCTCTCGCAGGAACAATGAGCAGTTCTTC. Translation: CASSSRRNNEQFF.

Only a few counts were recorded for this clonotype. This rearrangement joins TRBV29-1 to TRBJ2-7; D call uncertain. CDR3 length: 15 amino acids. Germline CDR1 is SQVTM and CDR2 is ANQGSEA. V lost 6 bases and J lost 3, with 21 bases in between. CDR3 region: CSVVRPTDQYYEQYF. Written as DNA, the CDR3 is TGCAGCGTCGTCCGCCCTACCGACCAATACTACGAGCAGTACTTC.

The chain uses TRBV7-9 and TRBJ1-1; D is perhaps TRBD1 (5 bases). This CDR3 has 15 residues. Germline lookup yields CDR1 SEHNR and CDR2 FQNEAQ (reference sequence). V shed 1 base and J shed 0 bases, with 9 bases lying between them. CDR3 in DNA: TGTGCCAGCAGCTTAGTTAAGGGGATGAACACTGAAGCTTTCTTT. It is translated as CASSLVKGMNTEAFF.

This sequence joins TRBV4-1 and TRBJ2-7, with a possible D match to TRBD1 (6 bases). Trimming shortened V by 1 base and J by 5 bases, and 30 bases separated the two germline ends. From germline, CDR1 is MGHRA and CDR2 YSYEKL. The CDR3 is 20 residues long. In DNA, the CDR3 is TGCGCCAGCAGCCAAGGTGGGGGACACTACCATGGCCGGGGTGGGCACGAGCAGTACTTC. Protein product: CASSQGGGHYHGRGGHEQYF.

This clonotype appeared many times. This chain connects TRBV7-8 to TRBJ1-2, with 8 bases fitting TRBD1. The J segment lost 4 bases and the V segment lost 1 base, leaving 5 bases of the junction unmatched. Per germline, CDR1 SGHVS and CDR2 FQNEAQ. The CDR3 has 15 residues. The CDR3 region has the DNA TGTGCCAGCAGCTTAGGGGGACAGGAGTTCTATGGCTACACCTTC. It encodes CASSLGGQEFYGYTF.

The chain carries TRBV15 and TRBJ2-4; perhaps D is TRBD1 or TRBD2 (5 bases each). CDR1 is LNHNV and CDR2 is YYDKDF in the germline V gene (reference sequence). V lost 4 bases to trimming and J lost 12 bases, with 19 bases between them. The CDR3 has 14 amino acids. As DNA, the CDR3 is TGTGCCACCAGCAACCGCAGAGACGGGACCCATCAGTACTTC. It specifies CATSNRRDGTHQYF. Using reference TRBV15 and TRBJ2-4 for the parts outside the CDR3, the full variable domain is DAMVIQNPRYQVTQFGKPVTLSCSQTLNHNVMYWYQQKSSQAPKLLFHYYDKDFNNEADTPDNFQSRRPNTSFCFLDIRSPGLGDTAMYLCATSNRRDGTHQYFGAGTRLSVL.

This clonotype was seen a few times. The chain recombines TRBV5-6 with TRBJ1-1; D is ambiguous. Trimming removed 2 bases at V and 5 bases at J, with 13 bases between. The CDR3 loop spans 14 amino acids. The germline gives CDR1 SGHDT, CDR2 YYEEEE. In nucleotides, the CDR3 is TGTGCCAGCAGCTTTGGCGGTTTTCGGACTGAAGCTTTCTTT. It specifies CASSFGGFRTEAFF.

The chain uses TRBV5-1 and TRBJ2-1; D is unresolved. V was trimmed by 0 bases and J by 8 bases, leaving 3 bases between them. The CDR3 is 11 residues long. Germline CDR1 is SGHRS and CDR2 is YFSETQ. CDR3 in amino acids: CASSLADEQFF. The DNA of the CDR3 is TGCGCCAGCAGCTTGGCGGATGAGCAGTTCTTC.

This clonotype was found many times. This chain links TRBV28 with TRBJ1-2, with TRBD1 matching over 8 bases. The CDR3 is 16 amino acids. The junction had 9 bases not matched to a gene; V was cut back by 5 bases and J by 1 base. Per germline, CDR1 MDHEN and CDR2 SYDVKM. The CDR3 protein is CASSTGQDSLNYGYTF. CDR3 DNA sequence: TGTGCCAGCAGTACGGGACAGGATTCGCTTAACTATGGCTACACCTTC.

This clonotype has ten or more counts. This chain uses TRBV28 with TRBJ2-1; possible D gene TRBD2, 5 bases. Germline V CDR1 and CDR2: MDHEN, SYDVKM. V lost 3 bases and J lost 6, with 9 bases in between. There are 13 residues in the CDR3. The CDR3 nucleotides are TGTGCCAGCAGTTTTCGGGGAATCAATGAGCAGTTCTTC. Its protein is CASSFRGINEQFF. Together with reference TRBV28 and TRBJ2-1, the CDR3 gives the full variable domain: DVKVTQSSRYLVKRTGEKVFLECVQDMDHENMFWYRQDPGLGLRLIYFSYDVKMKEKGDIPEGYSVSREKKERFSLILESASTNQTSMYLCASSFRGINEQFFGPGTRLTVL.

Many counts were recorded for this clonotype. The rearrangement uses TRBV7-6 and TRBJ2-7; TRBD1 matches 11 bases. J was trimmed by 2 bases and V by 3 bases; bases with no gene match: 6. CDR1 and CDR2 (germline): SGHVS, FNYEAQ. CDR3 size: 16 residues. CDR3 protein: CASSLGPGQGAYEQYF. The CDR3 DNA is TGTGCCAGCAGCTTGGGCCCGGGACAGGGGGCCTACGAGCAGTACTTC.

The genes are TRBV20-1 and TRBJ2-5; 7 nucleotides agree with TRBD1. CDR1 is DFQATT, CDR2 SNEGSKA, per germline (reference sequence). This CDR3 has 14 residues. V trimming: 0 bases; J trimming: 3 bases; junction bases outside the gene matches: 4. CDR3 DNA: TGCAGTGCTAGAGACACAGGGGTTGAAGAGACCCAGTACTTC. It codes for CSARDTGVEETQYF.

This clonotype has ten or more counts. V is TRBV28 and J is TRBJ1-5; a weak D match, TRBD1 (6 bases). Germline V gene lookup returns CDR1 MDHEN and CDR2 SYDVKM. V lost 5 bases and J 4 bases, leaving 12 bases between the germline ends. The CDR3 has 14 residues. The CDR3 spells CASSPHRENQPQHF. The CDR3 bases are TGTGCCAGCAGTCCACACAGGGAGAATCAGCCCCAGCATTTT.

This clonotype was detected ten times or more. CDR3 in amino acids: CASSPVGTGVYEQYF. In DNA, the CDR3 is TGCGCCAGCAGCCCGGTGGGGACAGGGGTCTACGAGCAGTACTTC. The V call is TRBV5-1, the J call TRBJ2-7; 10 nucleotides match TRBD1. The length of the CDR3 is 15 residues. V lost 4 bases to trimming and J lost 3 bases; unmatched junction nucleotides: 7. Germline V gene sequence: CDR1 SGHRS, CDR2 YFSETQ.

This clonotype occurred many times. The chain employs TRBV30 and TRBJ1-1; 8 nucleotides agree with TRBD1. Germline V gene data show CDR1 as GTSNPN and CDR2 as SVGIG (reference sequence). The V segment lost 2 bases and the J segment 4 bases; nucleotides outside the gene matches: 3. CDR3 length equals 13 residues. The CDR3 loop is CAWSFDRGTEAFF. The CDR3 DNA sequence: TGTGCCTGGAGTTTCGACAGGGGCACTGAAGCTTTCTTT. The entire variable domain, with the rest obtained from reference TRBV30 and TRBJ1-1, is as follows: SQTIHQWPATLVQPVGSPLSLECTVEGTSNPNLYWYRQAAGRGLQLLFYSVGIGQISSEVPQNLSASRPQDRQFILSSKKLLLSDSGFYLCAWSFDRGTEAFFGQGTRLTVV.

The sample holds many counts of this clonotype. The chain recombines TRBV2 with TRBJ2-1; TRBD2 matches 12 bases. CDR1 is SNHLY, CDR2 FYNNEI, per germline. The trim removed 3 bases at V and 6 bases at J, leaving 12 bases unmatched. The CDR3 is 18 amino acids. CDR3 nucleotide sequence: TGTGCCAGCAGTGACGCCGACCTAGCGGGAGGGCCCTCCAATGAGCAGTTCTTC. Its translation: CASSDADLAGGPSNEQFF.

This clonotype was seen only a few times. Being one base from a much bigger clone, this may be a read error. In this CDR3 the conserved last residue, phenylalanine or tryptophan, is missing, so a read error is likely. The rearrangement joins TRBV28 to TRBJ1-1; the D gene is possibly TRBD1 (5 bases). V dropped 1 base and J dropped 4 bases, with 13 bases sitting between them. The CDR3 extends over 15 amino acids. Germline loops: CDR1 MDHEN, CDR2 SYDVKM. The DNA for the CDR3 is TGTGCCAGCAGTTTATTCTCCTACGGGGGCACTGAAGCTTTCTCT. This codes for CASSLFSYGGTEAFS.

As for this clonotype: One end of the junction fails to match germline, which may point to a read error. The chain uses TRBV9 and TRBJ1-2, with unresolved D. Per the germline V gene, CDR1 is SGDLS and CDR2 is YYNGEE. The length of the CDR3 is 14 residues. This CDR3 is CASGVEAGSYGYTF. The CDR3 coding sequence is TGTGCCAGCGGCGTAGAGGCAGGATCCTATGGCTACACCTTC. The complete variable domain, with remaining parts taken from reference TRBV9 and TRBJ1-2, reads DSGVTQTPKHLITATGQRVTLRCSPRSGDLSVYWYQQSLDQGLQFLIQYYNGEERAKGNILERFSAQQFPDLHSELNLSSLELGDSALYFCASGVEAGSYGYTFGSGTRLTVV.

This clonotype was detected many times. The V and J genes are TRBV5-6 and TRBJ1-2, with TRBD1 matching 7 bases. In germline, CDR1 is SGHDT, CDR2 YYEEEE. With V trimmed by 0 bases and J by 0 bases, 8 bases remained unmatched. The CDR3 loop spans 17 amino acids. CDR3 in amino acids: CASSLATGAVPNYGYTF. CDR3 DNA sequence: TGTGCCAGCAGCTTGGCAACAGGGGCCGTGCCTAACTATGGCTACACCTTC.

The CDR3 region has the DNA TGCGCCAGCAAGTCGGGGACGTCTAATAATTCACCCCTCCACTTT. Its protein product is CASKSGTSNNSPLHF. V is TRBV4-1 and J is TRBJ1-6; a possible D gene is TRBD1 (5 bases). CDR3 size: 15 residues. Trimming pared 7 bases from V and 5 bases from J, leaving 15 bases between. The V gene's germline CDR1 is MGHRA and CDR2 YSYEKL.

The genes are TRBV9 and TRBJ1-5, with TRBD1 as a possible D gene (6 bases). CDR3 size: 14 residues. The germline gives CDR1 SGDLS, CDR2 YYNGEE. V shed 3 bases and J shed 3 bases, with 10 bases lying between them. CDR3 sequence: CASSEGGYNQPQHF. The CDR3 bases are TGTGCCAGCAGCGAAGGGGGTTACAATCAGCCCCAGCATTTT.

This clonotype was seen a few times. The rearrangement links TRBV7-2 to TRBJ1-2; D not certain. Germline-derived CDR1 and CDR2 are SGHTA and FQGNSA. The CDR3 is made up of 12 amino acids. V lost 1 base to trimming and J lost 9 bases, with 9 bases between them. The CDR3 nucleotides are TGTGCCAGCAGCTTAGAGGGTAACAGCTACACCTTC. Its protein product is CASSLEGNSYTF.

Notes on this clonotype: A read error is possible here, since a much larger clone lies one base away. The chain links TRBV7-3 to TRBJ2-5; TRBD1 aligns across 10 bases. The CDR3 runs to 15 residues. Germline V gives CDR1 SGHTA, CDR2 FQGTGA. CDR3 residues: CANSHRDRGSETQYF. The DNA for the CDR3 is TGCGCCAACAGCCATCGGGACAGGGGTTCGGAGACCCAGTACTTC.

This clonotype was counted many times. This rearrangement joins TRBV7-9 to TRBJ2-5, with 9 bases identical to TRBD2. Germline values: CDR1 SEHNR, CDR2 FQNEAQ (reference sequence). The CDR3 runs to 16 residues. V shed 4 bases, J shed 2 bases, and the junction held 8 bases outside the gene matches. For the CDR3, the DNA is TGTGCCAGCAGCTCCGCAGCGGGGGGAGAACAAGAGACCCAGTACTTC. Translation: CASSSAAGGEQETQYF.

The rearrangement links TRBV7-9 to TRBJ2-3; 7 bases align to TRBD1. This CDR3 is built from 17 residues. After removal of 3 bases from V and 3 bases from J, the junction contained 12 bases not matched to a gene. Germline values: CDR1 SEHNR, CDR2 FQNEAQ (reference sequence). The CDR3 DNA is TGTGCCAGCAGCTTTTTCTTGGAAGACAGGGTGACAGATACGCAGTATTTT. It translates to CASSFFLEDRVTDTQYF.

A few counts support this clonotype. The chain uses TRBV5-4 and TRBJ2-1; no definite D call. In germline, CDR1 is SGHNT, CDR2 YYREEE (reference sequence). V was shortened by 2 bases and J by 1 base, with 7 bases between the two germline ends. This CDR3 is 14 amino acids long. CDR3 sequence reads: CASSFSLSYNEQFF. Written as DNA, the CDR3 is TGTGCCAGCAGCTTTAGTCTATCCTACAATGAGCAGTTCTTC.